A single sample is the source of the 26 T cell receptor beta chains below, sequenced in a study of blood T cell repertoires in COVID-19. Sequencing was performed with immunoSEQ multiplex PCR; in TCRdb, only in-frame clones are kept and a portion is missing. The sample includes roughly 340,000 clones, 85% to 90% of them seen just once. The specimen was peripheral blood. These receptors were obtained from a woman in her seventies with COVID-19, enrolled during active disease.

V usage is TRBV7-9 and J usage is TRBJ2-1; a possible D gene is TRBD2 (6 bases). The V end lost 5 bases, the J end lost 1 base, and 15 bases lay between the germline ends. CDR3 length equals 16 residues. Germline assignment: CDR1 SEHNR and CDR2 FQNEAQ (reference sequence). CDR3 protein: CASSTYGGMSYNEQFF. In nucleotides, the CDR3 is TGTGCCAGCAGCACGTATGGGGGGATGTCCTACAATGAGCAGTTCTTC.

The rearrangement uses TRBV30 and TRBJ2-7, with 8 bases identical to TRBD2. The germline V gene encodes CDR1 GTSNPN and CDR2 SVGIG (reference sequence). V was clipped by 0 bases and J by 4 bases; unmatched bases: 5. This CDR3 has 14 amino acids. The CDR3 region is CAWSVSGGLYEQYF. In DNA, the CDR3 is TGTGCCTGGAGTGTAAGCGGGGGCCTTTACGAGCAGTACTTC.

For the CDR3, the DNA is TGTGCCACCAGTGATGGGGAAGGGGCTAATACGCAGTATTTT. Protein product: CATSDGEGANTQYF. The chain links TRBV24-1 to TRBJ2-3, with a weak D call TRBD1 (5 bases). The CDR3 extends over 14 amino acids. Trimming pared 3 bases from V and 7 bases from J, leaving 13 bases between. The germline V gene encodes CDR1 KGHDR and CDR2 SFDVKD.

CDR3 coding DNA: TGTGCCAGCAGTGACTCGAAAGGGGCGAGCTATGGCTACACCTTC. Residues: CASSDSKGASYGYTF. The chain combines TRBV6-4 with TRBJ1-2; D is perhaps TRBD1 (5 bases). The CDR3 sequence is 15 residues long. The germline CDR1 and CDR2 sequences are MRHNA and SNTAGT. The ends were cut back, 0 bases at V and 4 bases at J, with 12 bases in the middle.

The chain joins TRBV5-1 to TRBJ2-2, with no clear D. Germline CDR1 and CDR2: SGHRS and YFSETQ. The CDR3 runs to 14 residues. The V end lost 4 bases, the J end lost 4 bases, and 11 bases lay between the germline ends. CDR3 amino acids: CASSPELATGELFF. DNA for the CDR3: TGCGCCAGCAGCCCGGAGCTCGCCACCGGGGAGCTGTTTTTT.

The table lists this clone with a count of one. The genes are TRBV7-3 and TRBJ2-1; the D gene is possibly TRBD2 (5 bases). The germline V and J ends were trimmed by 6 bases and 4 bases, with 10 bases remaining between them. The CDR3 extends over 13 amino acids. Germline-derived CDR1 and CDR2 are SGHTA and FQGTGA. The CDR3 DNA follows: TGTGCCAGCAGTATCGGGGATTACAATGAGCAGTTCTTC. Translating it yields CASSIGDYNEQFF.

CDR3 in amino acids: CASSTGTGRAKNIQYF. The CDR3, as DNA: TGTGCCAGTAGTACTGGGACAGGGAGGGCCAAAAACATTCAGTACTTC. The V call is TRBV19, the J call TRBJ2-4; 9 bases agree with TRBD1. The J segment lost 1 base and the V segment lost 4 bases, leaving 5 bases of the junction unmatched. CDR1 is LNHDA, CDR2 SQIVND, per germline (reference sequence). CDR3 length: 16 amino acids. Looking up the rest from reference TRBV19 and TRBJ2-4 gives the full variable domain: DGGITQSPKYLFRKEGQNVTLSCEQNLNHDAMYWYRQDPGQGLRLIYYSQIVNDFQKGDIAEGYSVSREKKESFPLTVTSAQKNPTAFYLCASSTGTGRAKNIQYFGAGTRLSVL.

The chain couples TRBV10-3 to TRBJ2-2; the D gene is possibly TRBD2 (6 bases). CDR1 ENHRY and CDR2 SYGVKD come from the germline V gene. The germline V and J ends were trimmed by 8 bases and 7 bases, with 8 bases remaining between them. This CDR3 is 11 amino acids long. The CDR3 DNA follows: TGTGCCATCCGGGGGTACGGGGAGCTGTTTTTT. As protein: CAIRGYGELFF.

The gene calls are TRBV12-3 or TRBV12-4 and TRBJ1-5; no firm D call. The V and J ends lost 7 bases and 5 bases respectively, with 6 bases between them. The CDR3 runs to 11 residues. DNA of the CDR3: TGTGCCAGCACCTGCGATCAGCCCCAGCATTTT. Amino acids: CASTCDQPQHF.

The CDR3 spells CATSDWDRGKETQYF. CDR3 coding DNA: TGTGCCACCAGTGATTGGGACAGGGGGAAAGAGACCCAGTACTTC. This sequence joins TRBV24-1 and TRBJ2-5; TRBD1 agrees at 11 bases. The V and J ends lost 2 bases and 3 bases, in that order; junction bases with no gene match: 1. The CDR3 loop spans 15 amino acids. Germline lookup yields CDR1 KGHDR and CDR2 SFDVKD.

The chain carries TRBV7-2 and TRBJ2-2; a weak D match, TRBD1 (7 bases). V was clipped by 11 bases and J by 2 bases, with 15 bases between them. CDR3 size: 14 residues. Germline V CDR1 and CDR2: SGHTA, FQGNSA. The CDR3 sequence: CADGGQTNTGELFF. In DNA form, the CDR3 reads TGTGCCGACGGGGGACAGACCAACACCGGGGAGCTGTTTTTT.

The J gene is TRBJ2-5, the V gene TRBV30; 14 bases agree with TRBD2. CDR1 is GTSNPN and CDR2 is SVGIG in the germline V gene (reference sequence). V lost 2 bases and J lost 5; bases outside the gene matches: 13. The CDR3 has 18 amino acids. In DNA, the CDR3 is TGTGCCTGGAGTACCTCGGGACTAGCGGGGGTCCCATGGGAGACCCAGTACTTC. Amino acid sequence: CAWSTSGLAGVPWETQYF.

V and J are TRBV7-2 and TRBJ2-2, with a tentative D call TRBD1 (5 bases). With 2 bases removed from V and 2 bases from J, the gap between germline ends came to 6 bases. The CDR3 sequence is 14 residues long. From germline, CDR1 is SGHTA and CDR2 FQGNSA. The CDR3 region has the DNA TGTGCCAGCAGCTTACAGGGAAACACCGGGGAGCTGTTTTTT. Protein: CASSLQGNTGELFF. Full variable domain (outside the CDR3, taken from reference TRBV7-2 and TRBJ2-2): GAGVSQSPSNKVTEKGKDVELRCDPISGHTALYWYRQSLGQGLEFLIYFQGNSAPDKSGLPSDRFSAERTGGSVSTLTIQRTQQEDSAVYLCASSLQGNTGELFFGEGSRLTVL.

V and J are TRBV19 and TRBJ2-7, with 7 positions matching TRBD2. Looked up from germline, CDR1 is LNHDA and CDR2 is SQIVND (reference sequence). The CDR3 extends over 14 amino acids. Germline trimming cut 0 bases from V and 6 bases from J; bases unmatched to any gene: 5. CDR3 sequence (DNA): TGTGCCAGTAGTATAGAGAGCGGGGCCCCCGAGCAGTACTTC. This codes for CASSIESGAPEQYF.

This chain links TRBV19 with TRBJ2-5, with 9 bases lining up with TRBD2. J gave up 1 base and V 1 base, and 4 bases lay outside the gene matches. The CDR3 runs to 16 residues. Germline V gene sequence: CDR1 LNHDA, CDR2 SQIVND (reference sequence). CDR3 amino acids: CASSIGLAGTQETQYF. In nucleotides, the CDR3 is TGTGCCAGTAGTATAGGGCTAGCGGGGACCCAAGAGACCCAGTACTTC.

This rearrangement joins TRBV12-5 to TRBJ2-2, with TRBD1 matching 8 bases. CDR1 is LGHNT, CDR2 FRNRAP, per germline. The CDR3 runs 17 residues. V lost 0 bases to trimming and J lost 4 bases; unmatched junction nucleotides: 7. Written as DNA, the CDR3 is TGTGCTAGTGGTTTGGTTACAGGGGGAGGCGGCACCGGGGAGCTGTTTTTT. Translation gives CASGLVTGGGGTGELFF.

The CDR3 loop is CSVEGGNYNEQFF. CDR3 coding DNA: TGCAGCGTTGAAGGAGGGAACTACAATGAGCAGTTCTTC. This chain links TRBV29-1 with TRBJ2-1, with D maybe TRBD2 (5 bases). The germline V gene has CDR1 SQVTM and CDR2 ANQGSEA. Trimming took 1 base from V and 3 from J, leaving 7 bases between them. CDR3 size: 13 residues.

The chain joins TRBV28 to TRBJ1-6; no clear D gene. The germline gives CDR1 MDHEN, CDR2 SYDVKM. V lost 11 bases and J lost 8, with 16 bases in between. This CDR3 is 13 amino acids long. The CDR3 region is CAAALKRDSPLHF. The CDR3 coding sequence is TGTGCCGCAGCGCTTAAGAGGGATTCACCCCTCCACTTT.

The rearrangement joins TRBV4-3 to TRBJ2-7; 7 bases fit TRBD2. V shed 1 base and J 2 bases; nucleotides not matched to a gene: 8. The CDR3 runs to 16 residues. Germline CDR1 is LGHNA and CDR2 is YSLEER. The DNA for the CDR3 is TGCGCCAGCAGCCAAGGGGTGTCGGGGGGTCCCTACGAGCAGTACTTC. This encodes CASSQGVSGGPYEQYF.

The genes are TRBV2 and TRBJ1-2; 8 bases map to TRBD1. The germline gives CDR1 SNHLY, CDR2 FYNNEI. The V segment lost 9 bases and the J segment 8 bases; nucleotides outside the gene matches: 14. CDR3 size: 14 residues. The CDR3 DNA reads TGTGCCAGACTTAACCGGACAGGGAGACGAGGCTACACCTTC. It encodes CARLNRTGRRGYTF.

The V gene is TRBV6-1, the J gene TRBJ1-5; TRBD1 aligns across 10 bases. The germline V gene has CDR1 MNHNS and CDR2 SASEGT. V was pared by 4 bases and J by 6 bases, with 12 bases of the junction left unmatched. The CDR3 totals 17 residues. CDR3 in amino acids: CASSARVGTGASQPQHF. The CDR3 DNA sequence: TGTGCCAGCAGTGCCCGAGTCGGGACAGGGGCATCTCAGCCCCAGCATTTT.

The chain's CDR3 is CSVELASGGPGTQYF. Written as DNA, the CDR3 is TGCAGCGTTGAGCTGGCTAGCGGGGGGCCCGGGACCCAGTACTTC. This chain joins TRBV29-1 and TRBJ2-5; 11 bases are shared with TRBD2. Germline V gene data show CDR1 as SQVTM and CDR2 as ANQGSEA. Trimming at V came to 3 bases and at J to 7 bases, leaving 10 bases not matched to a gene. The CDR3 covers 15 residues.

The chain is built from TRBV5-1 and TRBJ1-3, with a weak D call TRBD1 (6 bases). Per germline, CDR1 SGHRS and CDR2 YFSETQ. The V end was cut by 5 bases, the J end by 0 bases, with 9 bases between. This CDR3 contains 14 residues. The CDR3 DNA follows: TGCGCCAGCAGTCGGGACAACTCTGGAAACACCATATATTTT. Amino acid sequence: CASSRDNSGNTIYF.

The chain carries TRBV21-1 and TRBJ1-3. TRBV21-1 is marked as a pseudogene. The CDR3 covers 17 residues. This CDR3 is CASSKVRGNRSGNTIYF. For the CDR3, the DNA is TGTGCCAGCAGCAAAGTACGGGGGAACAGGTCTGGAAACACCATATATTTT.

This clone showed up just a few times. The V call is TRBV28, the J call TRBJ1-2, with a weak D call TRBD1 (6 bases). The ends were cut back, 6 bases at V and 7 bases at J, with 18 bases in the middle. CDR1 and CDR2 (germline): MDHEN, SYDVKM. This CDR3 contains 14 residues. The CDR3 loop is CASRDPLLQGGYTF. CDR3 DNA: TGTGCCAGCAGAGACCCCCTACTACAGGGTGGCTACACCTTC.

The chain is built from TRBV30 and TRBJ2-5; D might be TRBD1 (6 bases). Trimming took 3 bases from V and 1 from J, leaving 9 bases between them. Per germline, CDR1 GTSNPN and CDR2 SVGIG (reference sequence). The CDR3 covers 13 residues. The CDR3 coding sequence is TGTGCCTGGAGGGCAGGGGTCCAAGAGACCCAGTACTTC. It translates to CAWRAGVQETQYF.